Included here is one TCR beta chain sequence, with context. Its antigen is not identified. The data are from a study of graft-versus-host responses after intestinal transplantation. Study-level information: Recipients got multivisceral, liver-intestinal, or isolated intestinal transplants. Whole-study results and caveats: Allograft clonal ratios (graft-versus-host to host-versus-graft) were high in patients who had graft-donor T cell macrochimerism. An association linked early post-transplant HvG declines with peak circulating GvH clone levels. GvH clones turned up in recipient marrow; some had shown up first in ileum or blood.

Some clones are missing from TCRdb's copy, which holds only in-frame ones; the method was immunoSEQ multiplex PCR. Of about 94,000 clones in the sample, about 91% are singletons; the top ten hold 0.5%. The CDR3 contains 14 residues. V lost 4 bases and J lost 8; bases outside the gene matches: 12. Germline CDR1 is SQVTM and CDR2 is ANQGSEA. The material was unstimulated CD8+ T cells sorted from spleen or lymph node cells, obtained before intestinal transplant. The source is a human donor who received an intestinal transplant. The chain combines TRBV29-1 with TRBJ2-5, with 8 bases matching TRBD2. CDR3 region: CSVGLGLGRTTQYF. CDR3 coding DNA: TGCAGCGTTGGGCTGGGACTAGGGAGAACAACCCAGTACTTC.